This T cell receptor beta chain was recovered during a study of cytomegalovirus exposure and HLA in healthy donors. The table came from immunoSEQ multiplex PCR; TCRdb's copy has only in-frame clones and leaves some out. In the table there are 55,000 to 70,000 clones, around 89% of which are singletons. The source of this sequence is a woman in her late teens or twenties in good health and CMV-seronegative. Sequencing input: PBMCs.

CDR3 loop: CAISPGEQFF. The CDR3 DNA reads as TGTGCCATTTCTCCAGGCGAGCAGTTCTTC. V and J are TRBV2 and TRBJ2-1; no reliable D call. V was clipped by 10 bases and J by 10 bases, with 11 bases between them. The CDR3 totals 10 residues. Germline V gene sequence: CDR1 SNHLY, CDR2 FYNNEI. Supplemented by reference TRBV2 and TRBJ2-1, the full variable domain reads EPEVTQTPSHQVTQMGQEVILRCVPISNHLYFYWYRQILGQKVEFLVSFYNNEISEKSEIFDDQFSVERPDGSNFTLKIRSTKLEDSAMYFCAISPGEQFFGPGTRLTVL.